The next 25 T cell receptor beta chains were all read from a single sample in a study of T cell responses to AZD1222 COVID-19 vaccine. Data came from immunoSEQ multiplex PCR; TCRdb stores just in-frame clones and leaves some out. The table records over 85,000 clones, 70% to 90% of them present only once. Material: peripheral blood, obtained on day 0 of AZD1222 vaccination. The receptors here all came from an adult in good health.

The chain carries TRBV4-2 and TRBJ2-5, with TRBD1 matching 9 bases. Trimming at V came to 3 bases and at J to 5 bases, leaving 4 bases not matched to a gene. This CDR3 has 14 residues. CDR1 LGHNA and CDR2 YNFKEQ come from the germline V gene. The CDR3 nucleotides read TGTGCCAGCAGCCAGACAGGGGGAGATGAGACCCAGTACTTC. The encoded protein is CASSQTGGDETQYF.

The V call is TRBV21-1, the J call TRBJ1-5; the DNA was not used to check the table's D call, TRBD1. TRBV21-1 is noted as a pseudogene. The CDR3 is made up of 16 amino acids. The CDR3 nucleotides read TGTGCCAGCGTTTTGGGACAATCCCCTCCCAATCAGCCCCAGCATTTT. It is translated as CASVLGQSPPNQPQHF.

The chain carries TRBV14 and TRBJ1-6; D is ambiguous. The CDR3 extends over 12 amino acids. Germline CDR1 and CDR2: SGHDN and FVKESK. V was pared by 3 bases and J by 8 bases, with 5 bases between. CDR3 DNA sequence: TGTGCCAGCAGCCACGCCGATTCACCCCTCCACTTT. Translating it yields CASSHADSPLHF.

The CDR3 sequence is CASSVAWSQVTYNEQFF. CDR3 DNA: TGTGCCAGCAGCGTAGCTTGGTCACAGGTTACCTACAATGAGCAGTTCTTC. The rearrangement links TRBV9 to TRBJ2-1; D is possibly TRBD1 (5 bases). Germline CDR1 and CDR2: SGDLS and YYNGEE. The V end lost 0 bases, the J end lost 2 bases, and 15 bases lay between the germline ends. This CDR3 has 17 amino acids. The whole variable domain, remainder taken from reference TRBV9 and TRBJ2-1, is DSGVTQTPKHLITATGQRVTLRCSPRSGDLSVYWYQQSLDQGLQFLIQYYNGEERAKGNILERFSAQQFPDLHSELNLSSLELGDSALYFCASSVAWSQVTYNEQFFGPGTRLTVL.

The V call is TRBV11-2, the J call TRBJ2-1; D is unclear. V shed 0 bases and J shed 3 bases, with 6 bases lying between them. Germline-derived CDR1 and CDR2 are SGHAT and FQNNGV. There are 14 residues in the CDR3. The CDR3 loop is CASSLERLYNEQFF. Written as DNA, the CDR3 is TGTGCCAGCAGCTTAGAGCGGCTCTACAATGAGCAGTTCTTC.

V usage is TRBV6-1 and J usage is TRBJ2-1; 7 bases agree with TRBD2. CDR3 size: 12 residues. CDR1 and CDR2 from the germline V gene are MNHNS and SASEGT. V gave up 3 bases and J gave up 11 bases; unmatched junction bases: 4. The CDR3 DNA reads TGTGCCAGCAGTGAGGGAGGGACTAAGCAGTTCTTC. Translated, it gives CASSEGGTKQFF.

This chain uses TRBV12-3 or TRBV12-4 with TRBJ2-1; the D call may be TRBD1 or TRBD2 (5 bases each). The CDR3 extends over 13 amino acids. Trimming removed 6 bases at V and 6 bases at J, with 12 bases between. The CDR3 reads CASSSFGGNEQFF. The CDR3 DNA sequence: TGTGCCAGCAGCTCGTTTGGGGGCAATGAGCAGTTCTTC.

V is TRBV28 and J is TRBJ1-2; D may be TRBD1 (6 bases). V shed 6 bases and J shed 8 bases, with 16 bases lying between them. The CDR3 is made up of 13 amino acids. Per germline, CDR1 MDHEN and CDR2 SYDVKM. The CDR3 sequence is CASSRWGARGYTF. The CDR3 region has the DNA TGTGCCAGCAGCCGGTGGGGGGCGCGGGGCTACACCTTC.

This chain links TRBV6-5 with TRBJ1-1; 9 bases map to TRBD1. Trimming removed 1 base from V and 7 bases from J; junction bases left unmatched: 7. The length of the CDR3 is 15 residues. Germline CDR1 reads MNHEY; CDR2 reads SVGAGI. The chain's CDR3 is CASSYWGTGWDEAFF. CDR3 in DNA: TGTGCCAGCAGTTACTGGGGGACAGGGTGGGATGAAGCTTTCTTT.

This clone was picked up a small number of times. The chain couples TRBV2 to TRBJ1-4; 7 positions agree with TRBD1. Germline CDR1 is SNHLY and CDR2 is FYNNEI. CDR3 length equals 17 residues. V gave up 6 bases and J gave up 0 bases; unmatched junction bases: 10. The CDR3 DNA sequence: TGTGCCAGCAGAGGCAGGGGGGGACTAACAACTAATGAAAAACTGTTTTTT. Amino acids: CASRGRGGLTTNEKLFF.

The genes are TRBV6-5 and TRBJ2-1, with D tentatively TRBD1 (6 bases). From germline, CDR1 is MNHEY and CDR2 SVGAGI. V was clipped by 4 bases and J by 7 bases, with 17 bases between them. This CDR3 has 15 residues. The CDR3, as DNA: TGTGCCAGCAGTTTCTATTCCGGGACACCAAATGAGCAGTTCTTC. Protein product: CASSFYSGTPNEQFF.

The chain has TRBV28 and TRBJ2-1; 8 nucleotides agree with TRBD1. The germline gives CDR1 MDHEN, CDR2 SYDVKM. V was pared by 6 bases and J by 5 bases, with 9 bases of the junction left unmatched. The CDR3 is 15 residues long. CDR3: CASSPPRTGNNEQFF. CDR3 bases: TGTGCCAGCAGCCCCCCCCGGACAGGGAACAATGAGCAGTTCTTC.

The V call is TRBV6-1, the J call TRBJ2-2; TRBD1 matches 7 bases. Per the germline V gene, CDR1 is MNHNS and CDR2 is SASEGT. V shed 2 bases, J shed 5 bases, and the junction held 5 bases outside the gene matches. The length of the CDR3 is 15 residues. The CDR3 nucleotides are TGTGCCAGCAGTGAATACAACAGGGGTACCGGGGAGCTGTTTTTT. Its translation: CASSEYNRGTGELFF.

The sample holds a few counts of this clone. V and J are TRBV30 and TRBJ1-3, with D unclear. In germline, CDR1 is GTSNPN, CDR2 SVGIG (reference sequence). This CDR3 is built from 15 residues. V gave up 0 bases and J gave up 2 bases, with 11 bases separating them. The CDR3 nucleotides read TGTGCCTGGAGTGTTTCGGAGCTCCCTGGAAACACCATATATTTT. The encoded protein is CAWSVSELPGNTIYF.

The V gene is TRBV4-2, the J gene TRBJ2-1, with TRBD2 as a possible D gene (7 bases). Germline V lookup: CDR1 LGHNA, CDR2 YNFKEQ. The CDR3 has 16 residues. V was shortened by 0 bases and J by 3 bases, with 12 bases between the two germline ends. The CDR3 region has the DNA TGTGCCAGCAGCCAAGATCGGGGGGCCGACTACAATGAGCAGTTCTTC. Translating it yields CASSQDRGADYNEQFF.

V usage is TRBV29-1 and J usage is TRBJ1-1; the match to TRBD1 covers 7 bases. The germline gives CDR1 SQVTM, CDR2 ANQGSEA. This CDR3 region has 13 residues. V shed 7 bases, J shed 0 bases, and the junction held 5 bases outside the gene matches. Here the CDR3 reads CSASTGMNTEAFF. The DNA for the CDR3 is TGCAGCGCATCGACAGGGATGAACACTGAAGCTTTCTTT.

This rearrangement joins TRBV11-3 to TRBJ1-1; 11 bases are a match to TRBD1. The CDR3 consists of 14 residues. J lost 4 bases, V lost 5 bases, and 3 bases had no gene match. The germline gives CDR1 SGHNT, CDR2 YENEEA. CDR3 nucleotides: TGTGCCAGCAGCCATGGGACAGGGGGCACTGAAGCTTTCTTT. It encodes CASSHGTGGTEAFF.

This clone has just a few counts. The J gene is TRBJ2-6, the V gene TRBV9; D remains ambiguous. The CDR3 spans 16 residues. Germline V CDR1 and CDR2: SGDLS, YYNGEE. V was clipped by 3 bases and J by 0 bases, with 10 bases between them. The CDR3 DNA follows: TGTGCCAGCAGCGCCGGACGGAGCTCTGGGGCCAACGTCCTGACTTTC. It translates to CASSAGRSSGANVLTF.

This clone was recorded only once. The genes are TRBV7-6 and TRBJ2-7; D ambiguous. Germline V gives CDR1 SGHVS, CDR2 FNYEAQ. The CDR3 runs to 14 residues. Trimming took off 5 bases at V and 0 bases at J, with 11 bases between the two ends. The CDR3 is CASSVRASSYEQYF. CDR3 sequence (DNA): TGTGCCAGCAGCGTACGCGCGTCCTCCTACGAGCAGTACTTC.

There are a few counts of this clone. The rearrangement uses TRBV5-1 and TRBJ1-2, with 10 bases matching TRBD1. V lost 4 bases and J lost 3; bases outside the gene matches: 6. Germline loops: CDR1 SGHRS, CDR2 YFSETQ. The CDR3 is made up of 15 amino acids. In DNA form, the CDR3 reads TGCGCCAGCAGCCCCGGGGGACAGGGGCACTATGGCTACACCTTC. Protein product: CASSPGGQGHYGYTF.

The sample holds one count of this clone. The chain employs TRBV5-1 and TRBJ2-5; D possibly corresponds to TRBD2 (6 bases). The length of the CDR3 is 14 residues. In germline, CDR1 is SGHRS, CDR2 YFSETQ. The ends were cut back, 4 bases at V and 5 bases at J, with 15 bases in the middle. The CDR3 coding sequence is TGCGCCAGCAGCACGGGACTCTCGGGGGAGACCCAGTACTTC. Translated, it gives CASSTGLSGETQYF. Looking up the rest from reference TRBV5-1 and TRBJ2-5 gives the full variable domain: KAGVTQTPRYLIKTRGQQVTLSCSPISGHRSVSWYQQTPGQGLQFLFEYFSETQRNKGNFPGRFSGRQFSNSRSEMNVSTLELGDSALYLCASSTGLSGETQYFGPGTRLLVL.

The CDR3 spells CASSFAGDEKLFF. In DNA, the CDR3 is TGTGCCAGCAGTTTCGCTGGGGACGAAAAACTGTTTTTT. J is TRBJ1-4 and V is TRBV28; D possibly corresponds to TRBD1 (5 bases). The CDR3 is made up of 13 amino acids. The germline V and J ends were trimmed by 3 bases and 8 bases, with 10 bases remaining between them. Germline loops: CDR1 MDHEN, CDR2 SYDVKM. The full variable domain, its missing parts supplied by reference TRBV28 and TRBJ1-4, is DVKVTQSSRYLVKRTGEKVFLECVQDMDHENMFWYRQDPGLGLRLIYFSYDVKMKEKGDIPEGYSVSREKKERFSLILESASTNQTSMYLCASSFAGDEKLFFGSGTQLSVL.

The J gene is TRBJ2-5, the V gene TRBV27; D could derive from TRBD1 or TRBD2 (5 bases each). Trimming removed 6 bases at V and 2 bases at J, with 16 bases between. CDR3 length equals 15 residues. Germline V lookup: CDR1 MNHEY, CDR2 SMNVEV (reference sequence). CDR3 in DNA: TGTGCCAGCAGCAGCTACGGGACCGATCAAGAGACCCAGTACTTC. The encoded protein is CASSSYGTDQETQYF.

V is TRBV15 and J is TRBJ1-4; no definite D call. The CDR3 length is 11 residues. Germline CDR1 reads LNHNV; CDR2 reads YYDKDF (reference sequence). V lost 3 bases and J 6 bases, leaving 2 bases between the germline ends. The DNA of the CDR3 is TGTGCCACCAGCAGGGATGAAAAACTGTTTTTT. Encoded protein: CATSRDEKLFF.

The V gene is TRBV24-1, the J gene TRBJ1-4; 7 positions match TRBD1. The CDR3 length is 15 residues. Germline trimming cut 0 bases from V and 7 bases from J; bases unmatched to any gene: 4. Germline-derived CDR1 and CDR2 are KGHDR and SFDVKD. CDR3 DNA sequence: TGTGCCACCAGTGATTTGGAGGGGGCAGCTGAAAAACTGTTTTTT. It codes for CATSDLEGAAEKLFF.